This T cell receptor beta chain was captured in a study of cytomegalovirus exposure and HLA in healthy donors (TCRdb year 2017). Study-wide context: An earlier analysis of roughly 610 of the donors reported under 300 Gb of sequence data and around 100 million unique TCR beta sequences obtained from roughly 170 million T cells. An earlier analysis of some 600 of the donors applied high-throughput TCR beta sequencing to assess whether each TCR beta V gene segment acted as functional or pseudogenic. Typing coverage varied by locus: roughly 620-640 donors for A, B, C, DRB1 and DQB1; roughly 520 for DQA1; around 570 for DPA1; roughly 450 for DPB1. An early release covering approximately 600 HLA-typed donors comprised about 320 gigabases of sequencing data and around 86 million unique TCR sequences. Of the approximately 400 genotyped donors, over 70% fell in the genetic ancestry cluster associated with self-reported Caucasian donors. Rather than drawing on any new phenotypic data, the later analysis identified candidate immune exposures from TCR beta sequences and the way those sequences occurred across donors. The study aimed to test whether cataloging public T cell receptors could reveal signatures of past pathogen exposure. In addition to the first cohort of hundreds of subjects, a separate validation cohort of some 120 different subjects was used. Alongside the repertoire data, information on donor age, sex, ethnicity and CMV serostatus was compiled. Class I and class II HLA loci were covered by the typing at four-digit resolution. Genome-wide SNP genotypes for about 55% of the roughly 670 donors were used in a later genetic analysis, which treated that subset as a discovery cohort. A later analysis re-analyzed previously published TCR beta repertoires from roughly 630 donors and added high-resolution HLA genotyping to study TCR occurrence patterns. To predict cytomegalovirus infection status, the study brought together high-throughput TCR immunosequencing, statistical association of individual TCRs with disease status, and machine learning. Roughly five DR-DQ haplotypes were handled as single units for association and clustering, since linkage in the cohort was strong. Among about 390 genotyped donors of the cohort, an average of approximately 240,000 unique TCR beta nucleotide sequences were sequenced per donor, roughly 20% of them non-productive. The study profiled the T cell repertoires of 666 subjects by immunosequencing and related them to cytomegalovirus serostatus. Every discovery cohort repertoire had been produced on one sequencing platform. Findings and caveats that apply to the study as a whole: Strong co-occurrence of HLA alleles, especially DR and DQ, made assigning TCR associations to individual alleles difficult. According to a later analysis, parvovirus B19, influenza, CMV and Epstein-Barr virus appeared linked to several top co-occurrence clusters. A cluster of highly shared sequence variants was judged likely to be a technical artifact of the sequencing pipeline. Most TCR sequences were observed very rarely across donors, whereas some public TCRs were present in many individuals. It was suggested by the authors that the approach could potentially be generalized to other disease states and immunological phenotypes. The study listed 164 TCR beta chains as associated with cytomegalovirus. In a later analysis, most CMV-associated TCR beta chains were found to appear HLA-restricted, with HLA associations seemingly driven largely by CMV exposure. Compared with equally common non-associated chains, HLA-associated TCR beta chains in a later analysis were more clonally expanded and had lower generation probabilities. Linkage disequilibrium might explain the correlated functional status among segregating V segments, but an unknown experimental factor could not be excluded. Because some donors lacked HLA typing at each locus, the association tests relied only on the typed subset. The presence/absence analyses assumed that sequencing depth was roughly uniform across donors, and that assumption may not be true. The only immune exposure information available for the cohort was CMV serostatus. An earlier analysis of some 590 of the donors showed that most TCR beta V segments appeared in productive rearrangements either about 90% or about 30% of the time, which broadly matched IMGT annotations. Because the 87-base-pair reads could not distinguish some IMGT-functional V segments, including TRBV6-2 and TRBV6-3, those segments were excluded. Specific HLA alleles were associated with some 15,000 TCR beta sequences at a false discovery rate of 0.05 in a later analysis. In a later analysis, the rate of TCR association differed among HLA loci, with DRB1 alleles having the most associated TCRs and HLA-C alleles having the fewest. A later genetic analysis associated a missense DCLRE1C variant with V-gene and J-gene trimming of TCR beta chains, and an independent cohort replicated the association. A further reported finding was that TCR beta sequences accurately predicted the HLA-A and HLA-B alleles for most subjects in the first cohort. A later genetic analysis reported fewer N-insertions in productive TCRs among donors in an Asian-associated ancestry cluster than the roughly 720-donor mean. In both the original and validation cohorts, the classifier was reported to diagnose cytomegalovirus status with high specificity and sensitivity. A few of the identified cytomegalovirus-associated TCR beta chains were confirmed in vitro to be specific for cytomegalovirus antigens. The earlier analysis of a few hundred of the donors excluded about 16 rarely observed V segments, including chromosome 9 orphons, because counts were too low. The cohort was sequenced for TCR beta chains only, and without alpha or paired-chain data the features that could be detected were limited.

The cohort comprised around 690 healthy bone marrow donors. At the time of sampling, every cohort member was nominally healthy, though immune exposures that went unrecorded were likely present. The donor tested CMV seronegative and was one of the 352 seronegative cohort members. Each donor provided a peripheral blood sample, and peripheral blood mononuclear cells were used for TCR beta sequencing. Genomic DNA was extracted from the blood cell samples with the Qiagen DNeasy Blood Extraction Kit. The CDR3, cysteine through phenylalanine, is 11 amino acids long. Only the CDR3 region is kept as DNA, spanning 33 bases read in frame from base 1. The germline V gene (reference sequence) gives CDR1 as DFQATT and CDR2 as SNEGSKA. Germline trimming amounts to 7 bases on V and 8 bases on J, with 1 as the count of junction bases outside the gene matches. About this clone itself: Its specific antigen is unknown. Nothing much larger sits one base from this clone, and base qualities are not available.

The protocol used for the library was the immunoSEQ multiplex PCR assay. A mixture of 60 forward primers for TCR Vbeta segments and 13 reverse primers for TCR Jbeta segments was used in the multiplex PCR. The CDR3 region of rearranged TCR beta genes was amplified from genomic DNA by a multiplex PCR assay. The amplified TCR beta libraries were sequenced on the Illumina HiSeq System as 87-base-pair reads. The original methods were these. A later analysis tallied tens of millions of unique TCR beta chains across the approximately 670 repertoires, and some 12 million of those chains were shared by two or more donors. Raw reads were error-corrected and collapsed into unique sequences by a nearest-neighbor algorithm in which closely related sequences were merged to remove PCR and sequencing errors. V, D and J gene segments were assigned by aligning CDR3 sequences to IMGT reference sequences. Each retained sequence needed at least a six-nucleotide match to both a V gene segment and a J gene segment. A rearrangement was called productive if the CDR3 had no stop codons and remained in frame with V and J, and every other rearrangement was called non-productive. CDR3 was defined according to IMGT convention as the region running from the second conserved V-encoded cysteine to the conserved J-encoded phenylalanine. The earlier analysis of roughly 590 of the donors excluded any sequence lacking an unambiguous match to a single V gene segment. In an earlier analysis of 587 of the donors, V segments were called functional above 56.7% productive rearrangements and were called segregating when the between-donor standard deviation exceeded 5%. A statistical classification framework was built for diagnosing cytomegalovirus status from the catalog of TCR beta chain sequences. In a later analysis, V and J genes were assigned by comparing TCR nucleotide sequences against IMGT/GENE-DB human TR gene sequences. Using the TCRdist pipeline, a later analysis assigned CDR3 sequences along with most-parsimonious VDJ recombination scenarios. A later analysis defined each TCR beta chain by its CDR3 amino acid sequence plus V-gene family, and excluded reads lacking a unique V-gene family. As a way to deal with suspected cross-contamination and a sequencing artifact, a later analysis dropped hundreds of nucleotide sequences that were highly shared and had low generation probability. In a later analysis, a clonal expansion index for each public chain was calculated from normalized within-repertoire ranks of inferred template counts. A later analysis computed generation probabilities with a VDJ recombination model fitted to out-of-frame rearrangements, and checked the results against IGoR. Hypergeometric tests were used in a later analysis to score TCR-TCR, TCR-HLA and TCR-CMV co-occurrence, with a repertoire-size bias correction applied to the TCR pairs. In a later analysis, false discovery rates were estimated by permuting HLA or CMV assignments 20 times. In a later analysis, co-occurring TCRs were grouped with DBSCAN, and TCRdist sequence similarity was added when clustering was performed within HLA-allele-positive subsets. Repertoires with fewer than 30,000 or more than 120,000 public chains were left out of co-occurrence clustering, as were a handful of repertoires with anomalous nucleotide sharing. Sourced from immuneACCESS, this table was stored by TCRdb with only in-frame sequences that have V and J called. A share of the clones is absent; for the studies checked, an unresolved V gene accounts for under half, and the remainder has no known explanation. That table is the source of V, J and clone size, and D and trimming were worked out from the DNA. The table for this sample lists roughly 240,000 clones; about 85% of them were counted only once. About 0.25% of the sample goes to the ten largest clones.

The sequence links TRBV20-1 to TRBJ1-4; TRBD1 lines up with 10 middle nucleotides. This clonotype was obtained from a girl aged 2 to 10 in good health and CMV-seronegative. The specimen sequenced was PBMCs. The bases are TGCAGTGTGACAGGGGGCGAAAAACTGTTTTTT. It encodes CSVTGGEKLFF.